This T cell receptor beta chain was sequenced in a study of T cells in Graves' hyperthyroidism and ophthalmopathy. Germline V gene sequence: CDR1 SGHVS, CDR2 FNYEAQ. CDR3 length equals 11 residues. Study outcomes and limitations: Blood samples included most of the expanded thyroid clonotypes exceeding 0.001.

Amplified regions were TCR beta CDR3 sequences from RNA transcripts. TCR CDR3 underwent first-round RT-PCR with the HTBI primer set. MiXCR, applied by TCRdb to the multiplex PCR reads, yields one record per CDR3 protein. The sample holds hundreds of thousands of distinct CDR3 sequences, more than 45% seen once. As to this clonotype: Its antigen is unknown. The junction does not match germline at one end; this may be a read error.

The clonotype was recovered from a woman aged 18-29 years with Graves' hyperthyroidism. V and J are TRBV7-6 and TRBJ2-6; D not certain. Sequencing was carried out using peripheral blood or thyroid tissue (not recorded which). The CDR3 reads CASSLAGAEAF. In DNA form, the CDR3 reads TGTGCCAGCAGCTTGGCAGGTGCTGAAGCTTTC. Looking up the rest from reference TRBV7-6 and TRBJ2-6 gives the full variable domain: GAGVSQSPRYKVTKRGQDVALRCDPISGHVSLYWYRQALGQGPEFLTYFNYEAQQDKSGLPNDRFSAERPEGSISTLTIQRTEQRDSAMYRCASSLAGAEAFGAGSRLTVL.